What follows are 15 T cell receptor beta chains derived from one specimen sequenced in a study of metastatic and nonmetastatic thyroid tumors. TCRdb redid the clone calls on the PCR reads using MiXCR. Of some 46,000 clones listed, about 22% are singletons. Thyroid surgery had not been preceded by any treatment in any patient. The sequencing sample was made of blood. Source of these receptors: a male donor with papillary thyroid cancer or a benign thyroid nodule (not recorded which). Some clones in this sample may be carry-over from other donors' samples.

This clone was picked up many times. This sequence joins TRBV18 and TRBJ1-6, with TRBD1 matching 9 bases. Trimming cost V 3 bases and J 7 bases; bases outside gene matches: 1. The CDR3 extends over 14 amino acids. The germline CDR1 and CDR2 sequences are KGHSH and LQKENI. The CDR3 region is CASSPGTGNSPLHF. The CDR3 nucleotides are TGTGCCAGCTCACCCGGGACAGGGAATTCACCCCTCCACTTT.

This clone was seen many times. The CDR3 spells CASSRQGWNTEAFF. For the CDR3, the DNA is TGTGCCAGCAGTAGACAGGGTTGGAACACTGAAGCTTTCTTT. This chain links TRBV2 with TRBJ1-1; 7 nucleotides match TRBD1. The CDR3 is made up of 14 amino acids. V lost 5 bases to trimming and J lost 1 base; unmatched junction nucleotides: 4. Looked up from germline, CDR1 is SNHLY and CDR2 is FYNNEI. Full variable domain (outside the CDR3, taken from reference TRBV2 and TRBJ1-1): EPEVTQTPSHQVTQMGQEVILRCVPISNHLYFYWYRQILGQKVEFLVSFYNNEISEKSEIFDDQFSVERPDGSNFTLKIRSTKLEDSAMYFCASSRQGWNTEAFFGQGTRLTVV.

Remarks on this clone: In the same sample, other DNA sequences code for this CDR3. V and J are TRBV27 and TRBJ2-7, with D unresolved. The V and J ends lost 2 bases and 2 bases respectively, with 7 bases between them. The CDR3 is 13 residues long. CDR1 is MNHEY and CDR2 is SMNVEV in the germline V gene (reference sequence). Here the CDR3 DNA reads TGTGCCAGCAGTTTAGGACGGACCTACGAGCAGTACTTC. Its protein product is CASSLGRTYEQYF.

The sample holds many counts of this clone. The chain has TRBV10-3 and TRBJ2-2; 11 nucleotides match TRBD2. The V segment lost 5 bases and the J segment 2 bases; nucleotides outside the gene matches: 4. Germline assignment: CDR1 ENHRY and CDR2 SYGVKD. This CDR3 contains 16 residues. The DNA for the CDR3 is TGTGCCATCAGTTTAACTAGCGGGAGAAACACCGGGGAGCTGTTTTTT. Encoded protein: CAISLTSGRNTGELFF.

The V gene is TRBV2, the J gene TRBJ2-5; 8 bases match TRBD1. The CDR3 is made up of 12 amino acids. Germline trimming cut 7 bases from V and 7 bases from J; bases unmatched to any gene: 5. The germline V gene has CDR1 SNHLY and CDR2 FYNNEI. CDR3 in amino acids: CASTDRVVTQYF. DNA for the CDR3: TGTGCCAGCACGGACAGGGTGGTGACCCAGTACTTC.

V gene TRBV28 combines with J gene TRBJ2-7; TRBD1 matches at 7 bases. Unmatched junction bases numbered 8, after V lost 6 bases and J lost 6 bases. CDR3 length: 13 residues. The germline gives CDR1 MDHEN, CDR2 SYDVKM. CDR3 in DNA: TGTGCCAGCAGAGGGGGCTGGGGGAGCGAGCAGTACTTC. Protein product: CASRGGWGSEQYF. Full variable domain (rest looked up from reference TRBV28 and TRBJ2-7): DVKVTQSSRYLVKRTGEKVFLECVQDMDHENMFWYRQDPGLGLRLIYFSYDVKMKEKGDIPEGYSVSREKKERFSLILESASTNQTSMYLCASRGGWGSEQYFGPGTRLTVT.

This clone was picked up many times. V gene TRBV6-1 combines with J gene TRBJ2-4; a weak D match, TRBD2 (6 bases). Trimming took off 6 bases at V and 7 bases at J, with 16 bases between the two ends. The CDR3 consists of 14 residues. Germline CDR1 and CDR2: MNHNS and SASEGT. The CDR3 bases are TGTGCCAGCAGGCTACTTGACAGCGGGAACATTCAGTACTTC. Its translation: CASRLLDSGNIQYF.

This clone came up many times. V gene TRBV24-1 combines with J gene TRBJ1-5, with D uncertain. Germline V gene lookup returns CDR1 KGHDR and CDR2 SFDVKD. The germline V and J ends were trimmed by 7 bases and 1 base, with 7 bases remaining between them. This CDR3 region has 13 residues. CDR3 nucleotides: TGTGCCACCAGCCTACAAAGCAATCAGCCCCAGCATTTT. This translates into CATSLQSNQPQHF.

There are many counts of this clone. V usage is TRBV6-1 and J usage is TRBJ2-2; 7 bases line up with TRBD1. The CDR3 length is 14 residues. Trimming removed 6 bases from V and 6 bases from J; junction bases left unmatched: 7. The germline gives CDR1 MNHNS, CDR2 SASEGT. The CDR3 loop is CASSRTDRAGELFF. The CDR3 region has the DNA TGTGCCAGCAGCCGAACCGACAGGGCCGGGGAGCTGTTTTTT.

This clone is labeled as medium-sized. The J gene is TRBJ2-3, the V gene TRBV2; D ambiguous. Germline V gene lookup returns CDR1 SNHLY and CDR2 FYNNEI. Trimming removed 3 bases from V and 2 bases from J, with 15 bases in between. The CDR3 consists of 16 residues. CDR3 coding DNA: TGTGCCAGCAGTGAGCCCGTACGGGTGCTCACAGATACGCAGTATTTT. Amino acid sequence: CASSEPVRVLTDTQYF. Supplemented by reference TRBV2 and TRBJ2-3, the full variable domain reads EPEVTQTPSHQVTQMGQEVILRCVPISNHLYFYWYRQILGQKVEFLVSFYNNEISEKSEIFDDQFSVERPDGSNFTLKIRSTKLEDSAMYFCASSEPVRVLTDTQYFGPGTRLTVL.

This clone has only a few counts. The chain employs TRBV6-1 and TRBJ2-7; TRBD1 might be the D (6 bases). The V end was cut by 7 bases, the J end by 5 bases, with 15 bases between. There are 13 residues in the CDR3. Germline CDR1 and CDR2: MNHNS and SASEGT. As DNA, the CDR3 is TGTGCCAGCACAAAGGGGGAATACAACGAGCAGTACTTC. Residues: CASTKGEYNEQYF.

This clone was detected only a few times. CDR3 in amino acids: CASSQKTGANYGYTF. The DNA of the CDR3 is TGCGCCAGCAGCCAAAAGACAGGGGCTAACTATGGCTACACCTTC. This sequence joins TRBV4-1 and TRBJ1-2; 8 bases are a match to TRBD1. The CDR3 has 15 amino acids. V trimming: 2 bases; J trimming: 0 bases; junction bases outside the gene matches: 2. Looked up from germline, CDR1 is MGHRA and CDR2 is YSYEKL.

This clone has a handful of counts. The V and J genes are TRBV7-8 and TRBJ2-7; D not certain. V gave up 5 bases and J gave up 3 bases, with 8 bases separating them. The CDR3 covers 12 residues. The germline CDR1 and CDR2 sequences are SGHVS and FQNEAQ. The CDR3 loop is CASSTAGYEQYF. CDR3 in DNA: TGTGCCAGCAGCACGGCAGGCTACGAGCAGTACTTC. The variable domain in full, with the rest retrieved from reference TRBV7-8 and TRBJ2-7, is GAGVSQSPRYKVAKRGQDVALRCDPISGHVSLFWYQQALGQGPEFLTYFQNEAQLDKSGLPSDRFFAERPEGSVSTLKIQRTQQEDSAVYLCASSTAGYEQYFGPGTRLTVT.

This clone came up once. V and J are TRBV19 and TRBJ2-5; possible D gene TRBD2, 7 bases. In germline, CDR1 is LNHDA, CDR2 SQIVND (reference sequence). The ends were cut back, 4 bases at V and 2 bases at J, with 17 bases in the middle. The CDR3 is 16 residues long. The chain's CDR3 is CASSSMGAGAQETQYF. CDR3 nucleotides: TGTGCCAGTAGTAGCATGGGGGCGGGAGCTCAAGAGACCCAGTACTTC.

The rearrangement joins TRBV6-1 to TRBJ2-7, with no clear D. The CDR3 contains 12 residues. Looked up from germline, CDR1 is MNHNS and CDR2 is SASEGT. V lost 4 bases and J 3 bases, leaving 7 bases between the germline ends. The CDR3 is CASSALYYEQYF. The CDR3 nucleotides are TGTGCCAGCAGTGCACTATACTACGAGCAGTACTTC.